This T cell receptor (beta chain) was captured by sequencing in a study of PD-1 blockade in classical Hodgkin lymphoma. Study in general: Intravenous nivolumab at 3 mg/kg was given to patients every 2 weeks.

The data were produced by immunoSEQ multiplex PCR, yet TCRdb's version contains in-frame clones alone and is incomplete. Among around 66,000 clones listed, roughly two thirds were seen once. CDR1 is MNHEY, CDR2 SVGAGI, per germline. This CDR3 has 14 amino acids. Trimming shortened V by 2 bases and J by 2 bases, and 6 bases separated the two germline ends. Autologous stem cell transplantation was followed by relapse in every patient, and brentuximab vedotin exposure varied. The rearrangement joins TRBV6-5 to TRBJ2-2, with no clear D. The receptor's source is a human donor with classical Hodgkin lymphoma. This sample comprised peripheral blood mononuclear cells (PBMCs), obtained before the second cycle of nivolumab. Here the CDR3 reads CASSYQINTGELFF. As DNA, the CDR3 is TGTGCCAGCAGTTACCAGATAAACACCGGGGAGCTGTTTTTT.